The next 6 T cell receptor beta chains were all read from a single sample in a study of tumor and adjacent non-tumor tissue in lung cancer. No cell sorting was done before RNA was extracted from the tissue. TCRbeta libraries were built with three rounds of nested PCR, modified from ARM-PCR. TCRdb processed the multiplex PCR reads anew with MiXCR; each CDR3 protein has one entry. The sample consists of 110,000 or so distinct CDR3 sequences, more than 60% of them appearing once. The source material was lung tumor tissue. All receptors come from a woman aged 60-75 years with non-small cell lung cancer.

To note about this clonotype: One base away lies a much larger clone, so this may be a sequencing read error. The chain recombines TRBV4-1 with TRBJ2-1; a weak D match, TRBD1 (6 bases). The germline V gene encodes CDR1 MGHRA and CDR2 YSYEKL. The CDR3 is made up of 15 amino acids. CDR3 sequence: CASSQVSGVYNGQFF. The CDR3 bases are TGCGCCAGCAGCCAAGTTTCAGGGGTCTACAATGGGCAGTTCTTC.

Comments on this clonotype: Mismatch with germline at one junction end may stem from a read error. The chain uses TRBV29-1 and TRBJ2-1, with 8 bases fitting TRBD2. This CDR3 region has 13 residues. Per the germline V gene, CDR1 is SQVTM and CDR2 is ANQGSEA. As DNA, the CDR3 is TGCAGCGTTGATCGGGAGGGGTTCAATGAGCAGTTTTTC. This encodes CSVDREGFNEQFF.

The V call is TRBV2, the J call TRBJ2-1; tentatively, D is TRBD2 (6 bases). Looked up from germline, CDR1 is SNHLY and CDR2 is FYNNEI. Between the trimmed V and J ends, which lost 8 bases and 14 bases, there was a span of 10 bases. This CDR3 spans 9 amino acids. CDR3 coding DNA: TGTGCCAGCCGGGACTTTAAGTTCTTC. This translates into CASRDFKFF.

A note on this clonotype: At one end, the junction sequence differs from germline, possibly due to a read error. The rearrangement joins TRBV4-1 to TRBJ1-5; tentative D call: TRBD1 (5 bases). CDR3 length: 13 amino acids. The germline gives CDR1 MGHRA, CDR2 YSYEKL. The CDR3 DNA follows: TGCGCCAGCAGTCAAGATCAGGGTCATCCCCAGCATTTT. Its protein product is CASSQDQGHPQHF.

On this clonotype itself: One junction end disagrees with the germline gene, perhaps due to a read error. The genes are TRBV20-1 and TRBJ2-3, with 11 bases that match TRBD2. Germline CDR1 DFQATT, CDR2 SNEGSKA (reference sequence). This CDR3 has 14 amino acids. CDR3 sequence: CRAGLAGGSDTQYF. As DNA, the CDR3 is TGCAGAGCTGGATTAGCGGGAGGGTCTGATACGCAGTACTTT.

This clonotype was counted at least ten times. The chain couples TRBV11-2 to TRBJ2-7; D possibly corresponds to TRBD2 (6 bases). Germline V lookup: CDR1 SGHAT, CDR2 FQNNGV. The CDR3 length is 13 residues. V was cut by 0 bases and J by 6 bases, with 9 bases left in between. The CDR3 loop reads CASSLDWGVEQYF. In DNA, the CDR3 is TGTGCCAGCAGCTTAGATTGGGGGGTCGAGCAGTACTTC.